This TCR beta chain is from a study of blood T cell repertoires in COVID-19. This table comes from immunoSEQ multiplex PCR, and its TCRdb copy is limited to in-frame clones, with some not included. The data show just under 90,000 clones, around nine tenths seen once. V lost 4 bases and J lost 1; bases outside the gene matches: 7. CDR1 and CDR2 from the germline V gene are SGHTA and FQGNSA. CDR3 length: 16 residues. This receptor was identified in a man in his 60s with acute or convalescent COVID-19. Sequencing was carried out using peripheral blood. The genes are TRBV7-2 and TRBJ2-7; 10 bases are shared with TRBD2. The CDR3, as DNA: TGTGCCAGCAGCTCCTCCTCTAGCGGGAGTTCCTACGAGCAGTACTTC. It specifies CASSSSSSGSSYEQYF.